This entry lists 3 T cell receptor beta chains sequenced from one sample in a study of T cell responses to AZD1222 COVID-19 vaccine. Clones were sequenced by immunoSEQ multiplex PCR, and TCRdb holds only the in-frame ones, with some missing. This table has roughly 120,000 clones, approximately 84% appearing once. This material consisted of peripheral blood, taken on day 0 of AZD1222 vaccination. These receptors were obtained from an adult in good health.

The V call is TRBV5-8, the J call TRBJ1-5; the match to TRBD1 covers 9 bases. The V gene end was trimmed by 3 bases and the J gene end by 3 bases; junction bases not matched to a gene: 7. The CDR3 has 16 residues. Germline loops: CDR1 SGHTS, CDR2 YDEGEE. The CDR3 is CASSYGGQGFNQPQHF. The CDR3 nucleotides read TGTGCCAGCAGCTACGGGGGACAGGGCTTCAATCAGCCCCAGCATTTT.

The chain is built from TRBV5-8 and TRBJ1-1; 7 bases match TRBD1. This CDR3 spans 14 amino acids. Germline V gene data show CDR1 as SGHTS and CDR2 as YDEGEE. V dropped 4 bases and J dropped 1; count of bases not matched to a gene: 4. The CDR3 bases are TGTGCCAGCAGCCGAGACAGGGCGAACACTGAAGCTTTCTTT. It encodes CASSRDRANTEAFF.

The chain is built from TRBV4-2 and TRBJ1-1; no reliable D call. The CDR3 extends over 16 amino acids. Per germline, CDR1 LGHNA and CDR2 YNFKEQ. Trimming took off 0 bases at V and 4 bases at J, with 15 bases between the two ends. CDR3 DNA: TGTGCCAGCAGCCAAGATAGACTGCTCCACAGCACTGAAGCTTTCTTT. It yields the protein CASSQDRLLHSTEAFF.